These T cell receptor beta chains were read from a single sample in a study of blood T cells in healthy people across ages. Using its own MiXCR run on the 5' RACE reads, TCRdb lists one record per CDR3 protein. The repertoire holds about 720,000 distinct CDR3 sequences, with about 20% as singletons. The sample consisted of blood. These receptor sequences come from a man between 65 and 85 years old in good health. Both conserved end residues are part of each CDR3. A D gene is named only where the DNA matches it firmly. The size entry is marked missing in some rows and otherwise reads once, few, many or a size class.

v_call,d_call,j_call,clone_size,cdr3_nt,cdr3_aa
TRBV5-1,TRBD2,TRBJ2-1,.,TGCGCCAGCAGCTTGGTGGGACTAGAGACGGTTGAGCAGTTCTTC,CASSLVGLETVEQFF
TRBV5-1,.,TRBJ2-1,.,TGCGCCAGCAGCTTGGATGCTCGAGACAATGAGCAGTTCTTC,CASSLDARDNEQFF
TRBV5-1,TRBD1,TRBJ2-6,.,TGCGCCAGCAGCCCAAGGACAGGGGGTCGCTCTGGGGCCAACGTCCTGACTTTC,CASSPRTGGRSGANVLTF
TRBV12-3/TRBV12-4,.,TRBJ1-4,.,TGTGCCAGCAGCCCCCGTGGTAGGTTCGAAAAACTGTTTTTT,CASSPRGRFEKLFF
TRBV18,TRBD2,TRBJ2-3,few,TGTGCCAGCTCACCTAGCGGGAGAGTAACAGATACGCAGTATTTT,CASSPSGRVTDTQYF
TRBV11-2,.,TRBJ2-7,few,TGTGCCAGCAGCCACCTGTCCGAGTACGAGCAGTACTTC,CASSHLSEYEQYF
TRBV6-6,.,TRBJ2-7,.,TGTGCCAGCAGTTACTCGCAGGGGCCCTACGAGCAGTACTTC,CASSYSQGPYEQYF
TRBV20-1,.,TRBJ2-1,few,TGCAGTGCTAGAGATGTCGCGGCCAGCTCCTACAATGAGCAGTTCTTC,CSARDVAASSYNEQFF
TRBV7-9,.,TRBJ2-1,.,TGTGCCAGCAGCTCCGTCCGGAATGAGCAGTTCTTC,CASSSVRNEQFF
TRBV25-1,TRBD1,TRBJ2-7,.,TGTGCCAGCAGTGGACAGGGGGCCGCCTGGCACGAGCAGTACTTC,CASSGQGAAWHEQYF
TRBV28,.,TRBJ1-2,few,TGTGCCAGCAGTTTAATCCAGCAGACTGATGGCTACACCTTC,CASSLIQQTDGYTF
TRBV18,.,TRBJ1-2,few,TGTGCCAGCTCACTAGACCCGGGACGGAAGTCTGATGGCTACACCTTC,CASSLDPGRKSDGYTF
TRBV5-1,.,TRBJ2-3,.,TGCGCCAGCAGCTTGGCGAAGCTGGTCACAGATACGCAGTATTTT,CASSLAKLVTDTQYF
TRBV5-1,.,TRBJ2-3,.,TGCGCCAGCAGCATTAGCGGAGGGGATACGCAGTATTTT,CASSISGGDTQYF
TRBV18,.,TRBJ1-1,.,TGTGCCAGCTCACAGAGACAGTTGGAAGCTTTCTTT,CASSQRQLEAFF
TRBV12-3/TRBV12-4,.,TRBJ2-2,few,TGTGCCAGCTTTAGGTTTTCCGGGGAGCTGTTTTTT,CASFRFSGELFF
TRBV5-1,TRBD2,TRBJ2-3,.,TGCGCCAGCAGCTCAGGAGCGGGGGCCCCGACCGGCACAGATACGCAGTATTTT,CASSSGAGAPTGTDTQYF
TRBV20-1,TRBD1,TRBJ2-3,few,TGCAGTGCTAGAGATCCGGGACAGGGGGTCGATACGCAGTATTTT,CSARDPGQGVDTQYF
TRBV12-3/TRBV12-4,.,TRBJ1-1,few,TGTGCCAGCAGTCGCCGGCGGGACACTGAAGCTTTCTTT,CASSRRRDTEAFF
TRBV20-1,.,TRBJ2-1,few,TGCAGTGCTGTAGGAAACAATGAGCAGTTCTTC,CSAVGNNEQFF
TRBV6-1,.,TRBJ2-1,few,TGTGCCAGCAGTGAAGTCGGTTACAATGAGCAGTTCTTC,CASSEVGYNEQFF
TRBV3-1,.,TRBJ2-5,.,TGTGCCAGCAGCCCGTCGGACCCTCAAGAGACCCAGTACTTC,CASSPSDPQETQYF
TRBV30,TRBD1,TRBJ1-2,.,TGTGCCTGGGATAAGACAGGACAGGGGTCTAACTATGGCTACACCTTC,CAWDKTGQGSNYGYTF
TRBV11-2,.,TRBJ2-5,few,TGTGCCAGCAGCTTAGGACCTCGGGGGGAGACCCAGTACTTC,CASSLGPRGETQYF
TRBV7-9,.,TRBJ1-2,few,TGTGCCAGCAGGACGACGGAGATCTATGGCTACACCTTC,CASRTTEIYGYTF
TRBV7-3,.,TRBJ2-3,.,TGTGCCAGCAGCACATTGGGGGGGGCCAGCACAGATACGCAGTATTTT,CASSTLGGASTDTQYF
TRBV4-1,TRBD2,TRBJ2-2,.,TGCGCCAGCAGCCAAGCCAGCGGGGGGAACACCGGGGAGCTGTTTTTT,CASSQASGGNTGELFF
TRBV20-1,TRBD2,TRBJ2-4,few,TGCAGTGCTAGAGTTTTTGCGGGAGGAAACATTCAGTACTTC,CSARVFAGGNIQYF
TRBV18,TRBD1,TRBJ2-5,few,TGTGCCAGCTCACCCAGATTAACAGGGGAAGAGACCCAGTACTTC,CASSPRLTGEETQYF
TRBV5-1,.,TRBJ1-1,.,TGCGCCAGCAGCTCCGCGGGGCAAAGCACTGAAGCTTTCTTT,CASSSAGQSTEAFF
TRBV4-1,TRBD1,TRBJ2-7,.,TGCGCCAGCAGCCAAGGACAGGGAATATCCTCCGAGCAGTACTTC,CASSQGQGISSEQYF
TRBV10-3,TRBD2,TRBJ2-3,.,TGTGCCATCAGTGATACTAGCGTTGGCACAGATACGCAGTATTTT,CAISDTSVGTDTQYF
TRBV12-3/TRBV12-4,TRBD2,TRBJ2-3,many,TGTGCCAGCAGCGCCGGACTAGCGGACACAGATACGCAGTATTTT,CASSAGLADTDTQYF
TRBV7-2,.,TRBJ1-5,once,TGTGCCAGCAGCTTAGGTATTAGCAATCAGCCCCAGCATTTT,CASSLGISNQPQHF
TRBV3-1,TRBD2,TRBJ2-3,few,TGTGCCAGCAGCCAAGGAGTAGCGGGAGGGCCAGATACGCAGTATTTT,CASSQGVAGGPDTQYF
TRBV9,.,TRBJ1-3,few,TGTGCCAGCAGCGTAGCGAGGGGAGGAGATGGAAACACCATATATTTT,CASSVARGGDGNTIYF